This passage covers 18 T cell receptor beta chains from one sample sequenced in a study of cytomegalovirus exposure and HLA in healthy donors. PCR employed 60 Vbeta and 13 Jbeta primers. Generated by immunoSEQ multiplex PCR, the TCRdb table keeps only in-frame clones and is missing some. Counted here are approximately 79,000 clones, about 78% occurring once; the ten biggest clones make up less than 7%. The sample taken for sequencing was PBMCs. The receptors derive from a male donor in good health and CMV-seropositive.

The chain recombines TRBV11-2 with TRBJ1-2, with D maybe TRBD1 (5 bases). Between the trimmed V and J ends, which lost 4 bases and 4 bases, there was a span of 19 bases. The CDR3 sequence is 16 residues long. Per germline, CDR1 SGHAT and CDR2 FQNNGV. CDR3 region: CASSSILQETLYGYTF. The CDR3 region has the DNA TGTGCCAGCAGCTCAATTTTACAGGAGACTCTCTATGGCTACACCTTC.

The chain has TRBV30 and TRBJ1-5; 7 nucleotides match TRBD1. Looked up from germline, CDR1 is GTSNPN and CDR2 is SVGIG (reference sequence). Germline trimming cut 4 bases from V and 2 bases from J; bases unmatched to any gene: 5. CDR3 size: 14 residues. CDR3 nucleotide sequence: TGTGCCTGGAACGACAGGGCTGGCAATCAGCCCCAGCATTTT. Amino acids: CAWNDRAGNQPQHF.

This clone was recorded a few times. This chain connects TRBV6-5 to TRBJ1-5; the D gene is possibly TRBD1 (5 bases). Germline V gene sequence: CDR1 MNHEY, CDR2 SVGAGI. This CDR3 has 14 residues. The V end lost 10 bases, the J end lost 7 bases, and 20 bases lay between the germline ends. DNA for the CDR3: TGTGCCACCAGACAAGGACAAATCAGCCAGCCCCAGCATTTT. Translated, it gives CATRQGQISQPQHF.

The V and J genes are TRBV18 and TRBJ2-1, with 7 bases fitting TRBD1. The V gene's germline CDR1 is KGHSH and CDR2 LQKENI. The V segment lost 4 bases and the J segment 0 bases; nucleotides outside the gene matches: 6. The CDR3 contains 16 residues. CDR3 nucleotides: TGTGCCAGCTCACTAAGACAGGGAAGCTCCTACAATGAGCAGTTCTTC. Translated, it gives CASSLRQGSSYNEQFF.

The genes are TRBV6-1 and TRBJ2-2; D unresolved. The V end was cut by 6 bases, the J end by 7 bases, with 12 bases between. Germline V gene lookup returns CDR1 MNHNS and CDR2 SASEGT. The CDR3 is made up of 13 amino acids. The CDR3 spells CASRPPIFGELFF. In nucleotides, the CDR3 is TGTGCCAGCAGACCCCCTATCTTCGGGGAGCTGTTTTTT.

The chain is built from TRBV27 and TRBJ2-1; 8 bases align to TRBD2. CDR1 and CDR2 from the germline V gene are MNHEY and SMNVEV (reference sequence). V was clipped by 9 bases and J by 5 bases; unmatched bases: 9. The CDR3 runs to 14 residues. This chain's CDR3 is CASQQGLDNNEQFF. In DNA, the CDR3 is TGTGCCAGTCAGCAGGGACTAGACAACAATGAGCAGTTCTTC.

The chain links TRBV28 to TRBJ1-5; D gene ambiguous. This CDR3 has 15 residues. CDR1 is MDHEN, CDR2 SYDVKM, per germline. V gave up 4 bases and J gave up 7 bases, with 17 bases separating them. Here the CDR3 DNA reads TGTGCCAGCAGTTCCTCGGACTCAGGCGGACAGCCCCAGCATTTT. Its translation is CASSSSDSGGQPQHF.

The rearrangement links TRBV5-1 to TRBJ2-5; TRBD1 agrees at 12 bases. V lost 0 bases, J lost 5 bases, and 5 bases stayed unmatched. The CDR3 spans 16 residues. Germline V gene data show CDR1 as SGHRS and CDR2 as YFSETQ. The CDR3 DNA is TGCGCCAGCAGCTTGGACGGGACAGGGGGCGTGGAGACCCAGTACTTC. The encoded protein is CASSLDGTGGVETQYF.

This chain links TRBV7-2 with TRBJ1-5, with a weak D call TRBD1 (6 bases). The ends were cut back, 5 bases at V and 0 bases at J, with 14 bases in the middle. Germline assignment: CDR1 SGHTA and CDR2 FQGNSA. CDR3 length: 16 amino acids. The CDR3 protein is CASSIFTGYSNQPQHF. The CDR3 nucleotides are TGTGCCAGCAGCATATTTACAGGGTATAGCAATCAGCCCCAGCATTTT. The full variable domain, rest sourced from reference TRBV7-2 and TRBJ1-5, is GAGVSQSPSNKVTEKGKDVELRCDPISGHTALYWYRQSLGQGLEFLIYFQGNSAPDKSGLPSDRFSAERTGGSVSTLTIQRTQQEDSAVYLCASSIFTGYSNQPQHFGDGTRLSIL.

The CDR3, as DNA: TGTGCCAGCAGTGTTCTACAGGGGGAGACACCCCTCCACTTT. It encodes CASSVLQGETPLHF. The gene calls are TRBV2 and TRBJ1-6, with 8 bases aligning to TRBD1. The CDR3 has 14 residues. The junction had 7 bases not matched to a gene; V was cut back by 4 bases and J by 11 bases. CDR1 SNHLY and CDR2 FYNNEI come from the germline V gene.

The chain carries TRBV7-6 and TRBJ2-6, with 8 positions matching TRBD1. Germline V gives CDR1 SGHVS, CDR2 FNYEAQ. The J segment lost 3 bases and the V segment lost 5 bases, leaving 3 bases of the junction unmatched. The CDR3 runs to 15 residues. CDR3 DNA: TGTGCCAGCAGCGTCAGGGGGCATGGGGCCAACGTCCTGACTTTC. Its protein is CASSVRGHGANVLTF.

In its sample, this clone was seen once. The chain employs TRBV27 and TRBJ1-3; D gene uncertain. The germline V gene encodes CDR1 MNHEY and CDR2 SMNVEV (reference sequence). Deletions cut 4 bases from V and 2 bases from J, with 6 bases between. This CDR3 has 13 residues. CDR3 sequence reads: CASSSPPGNTIYF. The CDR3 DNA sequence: TGTGCCAGCAGTTCTCCCCCTGGAAACACCATATATTTT.

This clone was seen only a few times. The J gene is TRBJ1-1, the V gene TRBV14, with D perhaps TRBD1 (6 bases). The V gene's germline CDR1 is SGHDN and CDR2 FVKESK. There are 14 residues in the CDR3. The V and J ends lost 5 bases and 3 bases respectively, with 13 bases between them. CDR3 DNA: TGTGCCAGCAGCTTTCTTCAGGGGTACACTGAAGCTTTCTTT. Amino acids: CASSFLQGYTEAFF.

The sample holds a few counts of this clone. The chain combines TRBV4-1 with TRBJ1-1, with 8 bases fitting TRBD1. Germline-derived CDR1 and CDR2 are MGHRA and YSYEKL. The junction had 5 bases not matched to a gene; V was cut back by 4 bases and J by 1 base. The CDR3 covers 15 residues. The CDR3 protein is CASSRFGQGNTEAFF. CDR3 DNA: TGCGCCAGCAGCCGCTTCGGACAGGGGAACACTGAAGCTTTCTTT.

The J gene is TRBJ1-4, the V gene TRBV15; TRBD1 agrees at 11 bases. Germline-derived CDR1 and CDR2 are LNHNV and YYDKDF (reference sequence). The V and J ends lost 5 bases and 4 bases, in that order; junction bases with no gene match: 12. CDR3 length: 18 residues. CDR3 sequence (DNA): TGTGCCACCAGCCTCCGCTGGGGGACAGGGGGGAATAATGAAAAACTGTTTTTT. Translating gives CATSLRWGTGGNNEKLFF.

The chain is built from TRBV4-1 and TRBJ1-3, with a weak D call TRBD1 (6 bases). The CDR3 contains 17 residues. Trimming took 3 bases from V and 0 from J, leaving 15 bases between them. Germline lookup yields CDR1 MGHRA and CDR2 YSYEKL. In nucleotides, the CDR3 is TGCGCCAGCAGCCACCTCACCACAGGGACCTCTGGAAACACCATATATTTT. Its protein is CASSHLTTGTSGNTIYF.

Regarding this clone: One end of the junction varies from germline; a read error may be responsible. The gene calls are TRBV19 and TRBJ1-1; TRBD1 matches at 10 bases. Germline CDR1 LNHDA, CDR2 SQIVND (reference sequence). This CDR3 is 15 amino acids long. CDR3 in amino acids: CASKTGGLLKTEAFF. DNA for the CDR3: TGTGCCAGCAAGACAGGGGGCTTATTGAAAACTGAAGCTTTCTTT.

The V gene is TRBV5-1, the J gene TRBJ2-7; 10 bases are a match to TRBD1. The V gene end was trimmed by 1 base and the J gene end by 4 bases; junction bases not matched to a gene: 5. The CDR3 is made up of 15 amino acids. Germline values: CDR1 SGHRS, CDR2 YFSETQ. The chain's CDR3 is CASSLMGTGVYEQYF. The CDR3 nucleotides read TGCGCCAGCAGCTTGATGGGGACAGGGGTTTACGAGCAGTACTTC.